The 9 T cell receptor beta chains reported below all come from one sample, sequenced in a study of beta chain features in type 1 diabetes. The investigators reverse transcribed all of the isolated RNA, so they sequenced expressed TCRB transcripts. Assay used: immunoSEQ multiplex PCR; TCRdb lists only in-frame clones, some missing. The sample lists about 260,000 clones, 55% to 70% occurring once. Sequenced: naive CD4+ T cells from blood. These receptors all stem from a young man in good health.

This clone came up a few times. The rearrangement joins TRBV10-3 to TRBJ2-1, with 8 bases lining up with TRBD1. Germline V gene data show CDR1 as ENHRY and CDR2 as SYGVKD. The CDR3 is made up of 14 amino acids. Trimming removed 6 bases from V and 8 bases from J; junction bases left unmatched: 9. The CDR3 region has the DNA TGTGCCATCAGAGAAAAAGACAGGGGACATGAGCAGTTCTTC. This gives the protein CAIREKDRGHEQFF.

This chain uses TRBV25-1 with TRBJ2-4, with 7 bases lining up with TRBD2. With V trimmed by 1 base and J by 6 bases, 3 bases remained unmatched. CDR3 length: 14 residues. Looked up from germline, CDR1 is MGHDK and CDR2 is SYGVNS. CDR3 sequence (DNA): TGTGCCAGCAGTGAATCAGGGAGGGGAAACATTCAGTACTTC. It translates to CASSESGRGNIQYF.

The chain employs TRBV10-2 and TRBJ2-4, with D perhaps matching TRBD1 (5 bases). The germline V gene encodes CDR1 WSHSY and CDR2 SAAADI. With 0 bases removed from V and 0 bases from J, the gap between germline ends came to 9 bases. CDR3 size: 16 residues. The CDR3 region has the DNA TGCGCCAGCAGTGAGTCGCTAAGGGGAGCCAAAAACATTCAGTACTTC. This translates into CASSESLRGAKNIQYF.

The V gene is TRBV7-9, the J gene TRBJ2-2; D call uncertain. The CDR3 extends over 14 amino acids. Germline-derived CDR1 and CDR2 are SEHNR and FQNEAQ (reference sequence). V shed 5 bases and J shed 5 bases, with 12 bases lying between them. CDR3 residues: CASSPDSLTGELFF. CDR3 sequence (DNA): TGTGCCAGCAGCCCAGACTCTCTGACCGGGGAGCTGTTTTTT.

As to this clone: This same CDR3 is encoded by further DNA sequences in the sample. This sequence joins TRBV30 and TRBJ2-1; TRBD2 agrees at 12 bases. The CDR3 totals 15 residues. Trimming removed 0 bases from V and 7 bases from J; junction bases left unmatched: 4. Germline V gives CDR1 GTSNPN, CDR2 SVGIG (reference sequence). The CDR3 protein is CAWSVRLAGVNEQFF. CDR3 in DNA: TGTGCCTGGAGTGTGCGACTAGCGGGGGTAAATGAGCAGTTCTTC.

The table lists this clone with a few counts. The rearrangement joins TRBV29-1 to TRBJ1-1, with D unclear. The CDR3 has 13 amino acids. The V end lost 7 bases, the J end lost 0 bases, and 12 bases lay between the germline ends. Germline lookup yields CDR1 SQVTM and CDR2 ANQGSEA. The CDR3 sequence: CSAGGPLNTEAFF. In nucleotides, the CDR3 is TGCAGCGCTGGAGGCCCACTGAACACTGAAGCTTTCTTT.

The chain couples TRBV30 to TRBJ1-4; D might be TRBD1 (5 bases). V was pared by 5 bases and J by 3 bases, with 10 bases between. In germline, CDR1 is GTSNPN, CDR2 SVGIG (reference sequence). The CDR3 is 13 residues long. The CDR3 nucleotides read TGTGCCTGGTCACAGGATCCTAATGAAAAACTGTTTTTT. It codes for CAWSQDPNEKLFF.

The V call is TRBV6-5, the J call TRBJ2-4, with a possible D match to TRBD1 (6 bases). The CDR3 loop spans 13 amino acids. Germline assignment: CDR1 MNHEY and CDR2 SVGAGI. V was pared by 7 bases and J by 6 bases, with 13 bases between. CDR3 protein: CASTALDRNIQYF. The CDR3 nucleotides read TGTGCCAGCACCGCCCTGGACAGAAACATTCAGTACTTC.

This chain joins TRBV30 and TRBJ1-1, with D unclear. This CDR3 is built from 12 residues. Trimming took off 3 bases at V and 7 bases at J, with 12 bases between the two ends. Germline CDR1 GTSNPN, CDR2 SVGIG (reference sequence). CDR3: CAWRGFEVEAFF. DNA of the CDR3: TGTGCCTGGAGGGGGTTTGAGGTTGAAGCTTTCTTT.